Listed here are 3 T cell receptor beta chains from one sample, sequenced in a study of Ad26.COV2.S vaccination and SARS-CoV-2 variants. Described treatment: around 19 received Ad26.COV2.S at low or high dose, single or two shots; 5 received placebo; per-sample allocation not given. Collection of samples fell on day 63 after the first vaccine or placebo injection. Data came from immunoSEQ multiplex PCR; TCRdb stores just in-frame clones and leaves some out. The table records about 350,000 clones, around 88% of them present only once. The sequences come from peripheral blood, collected in a trial of Ad26.COV2.S vaccine versus placebo. All receptors come from a person between 18 and 65 years old who received the Ad26.COV2.S COVID-19 vaccine or a placebo.

This clone was observed at least ten times. V gene TRBV6-5 combines with J gene TRBJ2-3; possibly TRBD2 for D (5 bases). Trimming removed 5 bases from V and 2 bases from J, with 8 bases in between. The germline CDR1 and CDR2 sequences are MNHEY and SVGAGI. The CDR3 covers 13 residues. CDR3 residues: CASSRRDTDTQYF. The CDR3 nucleotides read TGTGCCAGCAGTCGACGGGACACAGATACGCAGTATTTT.

This chain connects TRBV28 to TRBJ2-7; no reliable D call. The germline gives CDR1 MDHEN, CDR2 SYDVKM. Trimming stripped 6 bases from V and 3 bases from J, with 18 bases between. The CDR3 totals 15 residues. The CDR3 nucleotides are TGTGCCAGCAGCCCACGTCTAAGAGGAATCTACGAGCAGTACTTC. This codes for CASSPRLRGIYEQYF.

This clone was recorded a few times. This chain joins TRBV5-4 and TRBJ2-6, with D perhaps matching TRBD1 (6 bases). Trimming cost V 4 bases and J 2 bases, with 10 bases left between them. The CDR3 has 15 residues. Germline V CDR1 and CDR2: SGHNT, YYREEE (reference sequence). The CDR3 loop reads CASSLYRAGANVLTF. The CDR3 bases are TGTGCCAGCAGCCTCTACAGGGCTGGGGCCAACGTCCTGACTTTC. Complete variable domain (other parts from reference TRBV5-4 and TRBJ2-6): ETGVTQSPTHLIKTRGQQVTLRCSSQSGHNTVSWYQQALGQGPQFIFQYYREEENGRGNFPPRFSGLQFPNYSSELNVNALELDDSALYLCASSLYRAGANVLTFGAGSRLTVL.